One and the same sample provided the 30 T cell receptor beta chains below, sequenced in a study of OX40 agonist ivuxolimab in advanced cancers. Clones were read by immunoSEQ multiplex PCR, and TCRdb kept only the in-frame ones, dropping some. Of under 65,000 clones listed, 87% are singletons. The specimen was CD4+ or CD8+ T cells sorted from blood, collected in a trial of the OX40 agonist ivuxolimab. Receptors originate from an adult with an advanced solid tumor such as melanoma, head and neck, liver or kidney cancer.

This chain connects TRBV9 to TRBJ2-7, with TRBD1 matching 8 bases. J was trimmed by 4 bases and V by 4 bases; bases with no gene match: 7. Germline V gives CDR1 SGDLS, CDR2 YYNGEE. The CDR3 extends over 14 amino acids. The CDR3 coding sequence is TGTGCCAGCAGCCCCCCAGGGGGCGATTACGAGCAGTACTTC. Its protein product is CASSPPGGDYEQYF.

The J gene is TRBJ2-3, the V gene TRBV4-3; 7 bases are shared with TRBD1. The CDR3 length is 15 residues. With V trimmed by 4 bases and J by 1 base, 5 bases remained unmatched. Germline-derived CDR1 and CDR2 are LGHNA and YSLEER. The CDR3 protein is CASSPHTGGTDTQYF. In nucleotides, the CDR3 is TGCGCCAGCAGCCCCCACACAGGGGGCACAGATACGCAGTATTTT.

The chain's CDR3 is CAWSTGNQPQHF. The CDR3 bases are TGTGCCTGGAGCACTGGAAATCAGCCCCAGCATTTT. The chain has TRBV30 and TRBJ1-5, with D uncertain. There are 12 residues in the CDR3. Per germline, CDR1 GTSNPN and CDR2 SVGIG (reference sequence). Trimming left V 3 bases short and J 4 bases short, with 7 bases between.

V usage is TRBV11-3 and J usage is TRBJ1-4, with 9 bases lining up with TRBD1. Germline CDR1 SGHNT, CDR2 YENEEA. Trimming removed 4 bases from V and 7 bases from J; junction bases left unmatched: 13. The CDR3 length is 17 residues. The CDR3 DNA sequence: TGTGCCAGCAGCTCCAACGCACAGGGGGCACTAGGTGAAAAACTGTTTTTT. It yields the protein CASSSNAQGALGEKLFF.

In DNA form, the CDR3 reads TGTGCCAGCAGTGAAGATGGGGGGCGCGGCGGGGAGCTGTTTTTT. This encodes CASSEDGGRGGELFF. The genes are TRBV2 and TRBJ2-2; D assignment may be TRBD1 or TRBD2 (6 bases each). The CDR3 spans 15 residues. Germline V gene data show CDR1 as SNHLY and CDR2 as FYNNEI. The ends were cut back, 1 base at V and 7 bases at J, with 13 bases in the middle.

The V call is TRBV7-2, the J call TRBJ1-2; D is undetermined. V was pared by 1 base and J by 0 bases, with 12 bases between. This CDR3 has 16 amino acids. CDR1 is SGHTA and CDR2 is FQGNSA in the germline V gene. The chain's CDR3 is CASSLELADANYGYTF. The CDR3 nucleotides are TGTGCCAGCAGCTTAGAACTGGCAGATGCTAACTATGGCTACACCTTC.

The table lists this clone with a count of one. The chain couples TRBV2 to TRBJ1-2; 10 positions match TRBD1. V was clipped by 5 bases and J by 1 base; unmatched bases: 7. This CDR3 region has 16 residues. The germline V gene has CDR1 SNHLY and CDR2 FYNNEI. The CDR3 nucleotides read TGTGCCAGCAGTATGACAGGGGGCTCAAATAACTATGGCTACACCTTC. This sequence encodes CASSMTGGSNNYGYTF.

The V and J genes are TRBV25-1 and TRBJ1-1; 10 nucleotides agree with TRBD1. V lost 6 bases, J lost 3 bases, and 10 bases stayed unmatched. Per germline, CDR1 MGHDK and CDR2 SYGVNS. CDR3 length: 16 residues. CDR3 residues: CASRRDRGQGDTEAFF. CDR3 DNA: TGTGCCAGCAGGAGAGACAGGGGGCAAGGGGACACTGAAGCTTTCTTT.

This sequence joins TRBV27 and TRBJ1-1; D may be TRBD1 (6 bases). Trimming cost V 3 bases and J 5 bases, with 10 bases left between them. Looked up from germline, CDR1 is MNHEY and CDR2 is SMNVEV (reference sequence). This CDR3 is built from 13 residues. CDR3 sequence reads: CASSFQGSTEAFF. CDR3 sequence (DNA): TGTGCCAGCAGTTTTCAGGGGTCAACTGAAGCTTTCTTT.

The chain employs TRBV10-1 and TRBJ2-1; 11 nucleotides match TRBD2. In germline, CDR1 is WNHNN, CDR2 SYGVQD (reference sequence). After removal of 7 bases from V and 4 bases from J, the junction contained 9 bases not matched to a gene. This CDR3 has 16 amino acids. The CDR3 nucleotides are TGCGCCAGCAACTATAGCGGGGGGGAGAGTTACAATGAGCAGTTCTTC. Amino acids: CASNYSGGESYNEQFF.

CDR3 coding DNA: TGTGCCAGCAGTCGAGAATGGAACACTGAAGCTTTCTTT. Translated: CASSREWNTEAFF. The chain recombines TRBV7-2 with TRBJ1-1; D is unclear. V was trimmed by 6 bases and J by 1 base, leaving 9 bases between them. The CDR3 sequence is 13 residues long. Germline V lookup: CDR1 SGHTA, CDR2 FQGNSA.

The chain carries TRBV15 and TRBJ1-6, with no clear D. V lost 2 bases and J 7 bases, leaving 12 bases between the germline ends. The length of the CDR3 is 15 residues. Germline CDR1 reads LNHNV; CDR2 reads YYDKDF (reference sequence). The CDR3 protein is CATSRTRSSNSPLHF. The CDR3 nucleotides read TGTGCCACCAGCAGAACGCGTAGTTCCAATTCACCCCTCCACTTT.

Written as DNA, the CDR3 is TGTGCCAGCAGTTACTCCGACAGCATCGCTGGAAACACCATATATTTT. This codes for CASSYSDSIAGNTIYF. The chain carries TRBV6-5 and TRBJ1-3, with D maybe TRBD1 (5 bases). Germline V gives CDR1 MNHEY, CDR2 SVGAGI. This CDR3 has 16 amino acids. The ends were cut back, 0 bases at V and 2 bases at J, with 11 bases in the middle.

This chain uses TRBV6-6 with TRBJ1-6; possible D gene TRBD1, 6 bases. In germline, CDR1 is MNHNY, CDR2 SVGAGI (reference sequence). This CDR3 is built from 15 residues. Trimming removed 5 bases at V and 6 bases at J, with 14 bases between. In DNA, the CDR3 is TGTGCCAGCAGTACCTTCAGGGGATTTAATTCACCCCTCCACTTT. Amino acid sequence: CASSTFRGFNSPLHF.

The chain combines TRBV5-6 with TRBJ2-5, with D uncertain. V dropped 4 bases and J dropped 5 bases, with 6 bases sitting between them. This CDR3 has 11 residues. Germline V gene data show CDR1 as SGHDT and CDR2 as YYEEEE. CDR3 in DNA: TGTGCCAGCAGCCTGGCGGAGACCCAGTACTTC. This translates into CASSLAETQYF.

This clone was counted only a few times. J is TRBJ1-1 and V is TRBV30; TRBD1 is a possible D gene (5 bases). Germline V gene sequence: CDR1 GTSNPN, CDR2 SVGIG (reference sequence). The CDR3 extends over 15 amino acids. Trimming pared 0 bases from V and 1 base from J, leaving 12 bases between. CDR3 amino acids: CAWSVGWQGNTEAFF. DNA of the CDR3: TGTGCCTGGAGTGTGGGGTGGCAGGGGAACACTGAAGCTTTCTTT.

In its sample, this clone was seen once. The chain uses TRBV7-9 and TRBJ2-5, with TRBD2 matching over 9 bases. Germline lookup yields CDR1 SEHNR and CDR2 FQNEAQ (reference sequence). The CDR3 covers 14 residues. V was pared by 6 bases and J by 5 bases, with 7 bases of the junction left unmatched. CDR3 in amino acids: CASRPSGAGETQYF. CDR3 DNA sequence: TGTGCCAGCAGGCCTAGCGGGGCCGGGGAGACCCAGTACTTC.

J is TRBJ1-1 and V is TRBV5-5; D gene unclear. CDR1 and CDR2 from the germline V gene are SGHKS and YYEKEE (reference sequence). Trimming removed 1 base at V and 7 bases at J, with 5 bases between. The CDR3 runs 11 residues. The CDR3 sequence: CASSLMGEAFF. DNA of the CDR3: TGTGCCAGCAGCTTGATGGGTGAAGCTTTCTTT.

The chain carries TRBV11-2 and TRBJ1-2; no reliable D call. Trimming left V 0 bases short and J 4 bases short, with 3 bases between. Germline V lookup: CDR1 SGHAT, CDR2 FQNNGV. CDR3 size: 12 residues. Written as DNA, the CDR3 is TGTGCCAGCAGCTTAGATGGCTATGGCTACACCTTC. It is translated as CASSLDGYGYTF.

This chain joins TRBV19 and TRBJ2-1, with TRBD2 matching 7 bases. Trimming cost V 7 bases and J 7 bases; bases outside gene matches: 16. Germline loops: CDR1 LNHDA, CDR2 SQIVND (reference sequence). This CDR3 is built from 16 residues. CDR3 nucleotide sequence: TGTGCCAGTATCCCCAGCGGGACCGGGGCGTATAATGAGCAGTTCTTC. This sequence encodes CASIPSGTGAYNEQFF.

This chain connects TRBV7-9 to TRBJ1-2; 10 bases are shared with TRBD1. The J segment lost 2 bases and the V segment lost 4 bases, leaving 7 bases of the junction unmatched. The CDR3 extends over 16 amino acids. Germline-derived CDR1 and CDR2 are SEHNR and FQNEAQ (reference sequence). The CDR3 spells CASSWDRGLLNYGYTF. Written as DNA, the CDR3 is TGTGCCAGCAGCTGGGACAGGGGCCTCTTAAACTATGGCTACACCTTC.

V gene TRBV2 combines with J gene TRBJ1-2, with 7 nucleotides matching TRBD1. J gave up 6 bases and V 7 bases, and 11 bases lay outside the gene matches. The CDR3 is 14 residues long. The germline V gene has CDR1 SNHLY and CDR2 FYNNEI. In DNA form, the CDR3 reads TGTGCCAGCACCGCGACCGACAGGGTCCATGGCTACACCTTC. Its translation: CASTATDRVHGYTF.

The rearrangement uses TRBV18 and TRBJ2-7, with 9 bases matching TRBD1. Germline V CDR1 and CDR2: KGHSH, LQKENI. Trimming at V came to 2 bases and at J to 4 bases, leaving 3 bases not matched to a gene. The CDR3 loop spans 14 amino acids. CDR3 protein: CASSPTTGGYEQYF. The CDR3 nucleotides read TGTGCCAGCTCACCAACGACAGGGGGGTACGAGCAGTACTTC.

The chain is built from TRBV30 and TRBJ1-3; 8 nucleotides line up with TRBD1. The CDR3 covers 15 residues. Unmatched junction bases numbered 7, after V lost 6 bases and J lost 0 bases. CDR1 and CDR2 (germline): GTSNPN, SVGIG (reference sequence). The CDR3 coding sequence is TGTGCCTGCCTCGGACAGGGCCGCTCTGGAAACACCATATATTTT. Protein sequence: CACLGQGRSGNTIYF. The whole variable domain, filled in from reference TRBV30 and TRBJ1-3, reads SQTIHQWPATLVQPVGSPLSLECTVEGTSNPNLYWYRQAAGRGLQLLFYSVGIGQISSEVPQNLSASRPQDRQFILSSKKLLLSDSGFYLCACLGQGRSGNTIYFGEGSWLTVV.

In DNA form, the CDR3 reads TGTGCCAGCAGTACGGGCCTGCGCCATGGGAGCTCCTACAATGAGCAGTTCTTC. Its translation is CASSTGLRHGSSYNEQFF. The rearrangement joins TRBV27 to TRBJ2-1, with TRBD2 as a possible D gene (5 bases). The CDR3 totals 18 residues. Germline CDR1 and CDR2: MNHEY and SMNVEV (reference sequence). V lost 5 bases and J 0 bases, leaving 20 bases between the germline ends.

This clone has only a few counts. The rearrangement links TRBV30 to TRBJ1-5; 10 nucleotides match TRBD1. CDR3 length: 14 residues. The V gene's germline CDR1 is GTSNPN and CDR2 SVGIG (reference sequence). V lost 2 bases and J lost 6; bases outside the gene matches: 4. CDR3 residues: CAWSSGQGIQPQHF. CDR3 sequence (DNA): TGTGCCTGGAGTTCGGGACAGGGGATTCAGCCCCAGCATTTT.

The J gene is TRBJ1-3, the V gene TRBV11-1; 7 nucleotides line up with TRBD1. Germline assignment: CDR1 SGHAT and CDR2 FQDESV (reference sequence). V trimming: 7 bases; J trimming: 3 bases; junction bases outside the gene matches: 3. CDR3 size: 13 residues. The CDR3: CASTRDSGNTIYF. CDR3 sequence (DNA): TGTGCCAGCACCCGGGACAGTGGAAACACCATATATTTT. Filled out from reference TRBV11-1 and TRBJ1-3, the complete variable domain reads EAEVAQSPRYKITEKSQAVAFWCDPISGHATLYWYRQILGQGPELLVQFQDESVVDDSQLPKDRFSAERLKGVDSTLKIQPAELGDSAMYLCASTRDSGNTIYFGEGSWLTVV.

This clone was counted once. V is TRBV2 and J is TRBJ2-5, with 11 bases identical to TRBD2. Germline V gene data show CDR1 as SNHLY and CDR2 as FYNNEI. The CDR3 is made up of 14 amino acids. The junction had 6 bases not matched to a gene; V was cut back by 8 bases and J by 4 bases. The CDR3 spells CASRGTSGGETQYF. DNA of the CDR3: TGTGCCAGCCGGGGGACTAGCGGTGGAGAGACCCAGTACTTC.

This chain links TRBV27 with TRBJ1-5; D not resolved. Trimming cost V 2 bases and J 2 bases, with 10 bases left between them. CDR1 MNHEY and CDR2 SMNVEV come from the germline V gene (reference sequence). This CDR3 contains 15 residues. CDR3 bases: TGTGCCAGCAGTTTACAGGCCGTGGGCAATCAGCCCCAGCATTTT. Translation gives CASSLQAVGNQPQHF.

A few counts support this clone. The CDR3 reads CASSISWRRDDNEQFF. The CDR3 DNA follows: TGTGCCAGTAGTATTTCGTGGCGTCGGGATGACAATGAGCAGTTCTTC. The rearrangement joins TRBV19 to TRBJ2-1, with D possibly being TRBD2 (5 bases). Germline CDR1 and CDR2: LNHDA and SQIVND (reference sequence). V was clipped by 3 bases and J by 5 bases, with 17 bases between them. CDR3 size: 16 residues.